Described below is a single T cell receptor beta chain sequence and its context. The antigen remains unidentified. This sample stems from a study of beta chain features in type 1 diabetes. Study observations and caveats: PCR might favor shorter templates, equally in patients and controls. Moderate but significant shortening of TCRB CDR3s was recorded in all four CD4+ subsets from Type 1 diabetes patients.

The germline CDR1 and CDR2 sequences are SEHNR and FQNEAQ (reference sequence). The CDR3 length is 16 residues. Trimming shortened V by 2 bases and J by 4 bases, and 12 bases separated the two germline ends. There was one heparinised blood draw per donor, averaging about 116 mL. Expressed TCRB transcripts were sequenced, since all the RNA that had been isolated was reverse transcribed. Some clones are missing from TCRdb's copy, which holds only in-frame ones; the method was immunoSEQ multiplex PCR. The sample lists a few hundred thousand clones; about a sixth were seen once. Sequencing was performed on naive CD4+ T cells from blood. The origin of this receptor is a man younger than 40 with type 1 diabetes. The V and J genes are TRBV7-9 and TRBJ2-6; no clear D gene. The CDR3 here is CASSLFGLRGANVLTF. CDR3 bases: TGTGCCAGCAGCTTATTCGGTCTAAGGGGGGCCAACGTCCTGACTTTC.